This T cell receptor (beta chain) was obtained from a study of T cells after posttransplantation cyclophosphamide. Findings of the study overall: Recipient CMV seropositivity and CMV reactivation strongly tracked TRB clonality.

A marrow graft followed busulfan-fludarabine conditioning, with cyclophosphamide on days +3 and +4. In regard to this clone: Its antigen is not known.

The CDR3 contains 13 residues. Germline values: CDR1 SGHDN, CDR2 FVKESK. The V and J ends lost 0 bases and 4 bases respectively, with 6 bases between them. Repertoires were generated with immunoSEQ multiplex PCR, while TCRdb's copy carries only in-frame clones and drops some. The data hold about 2,600 clones, with around 62% observed a single time. The chain has TRBV14 and TRBJ2-5; tentative D call: TRBD2 (6 bases). The material sequenced was PBMCs, taken 30 days after allogeneic stem cell transplant with posttransplant cyclophosphamide. This clonotype was sampled from a female patient aged 50-59 years who received an allogeneic stem cell transplant from a related donor, was CMV-positive, and had no GVHD. Some T cells may trace back to the graft donor. In DNA, the CDR3 is TGTGCCAGCAGCCAAGACGGGGGAGAGACCCAGTACTTC. Translating gives CASSQDGGETQYF. The whole variable domain, filled in from reference TRBV14 and TRBJ2-5, reads EAGVTQFPSHSVIEKGQTVTLRCDPISGHDNLYWYRRVMGKEIKFLLHFVKESKQDESGMPNNRFLAERTGGTYSTLKVQPAELEDSGVYFCASSQDGGETQYFGPGTRLLVL.